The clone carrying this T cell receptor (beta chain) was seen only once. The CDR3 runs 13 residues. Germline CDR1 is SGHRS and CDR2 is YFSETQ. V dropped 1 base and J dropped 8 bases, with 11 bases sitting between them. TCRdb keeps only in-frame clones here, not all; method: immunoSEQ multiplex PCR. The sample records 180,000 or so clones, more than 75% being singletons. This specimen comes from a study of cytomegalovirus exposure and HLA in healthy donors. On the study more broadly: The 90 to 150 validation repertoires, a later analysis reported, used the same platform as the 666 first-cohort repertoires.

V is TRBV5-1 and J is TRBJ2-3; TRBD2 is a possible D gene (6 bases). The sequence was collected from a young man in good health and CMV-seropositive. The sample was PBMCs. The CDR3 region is CASSLRRAGTQYF. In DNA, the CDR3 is TGCGCCAGCAGCTTGCGACGAGCGGGTACGCAGTATTTT. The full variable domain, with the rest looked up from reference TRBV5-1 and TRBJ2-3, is KAGVTQTPRYLIKTRGQQVTLSCSPISGHRSVSWYQQTPGQGLQFLFEYFSETQRNKGNFPGRFSGRQFSNSRSEMNVSTLELGDSALYLCASSLRRAGTQYFGPGTRLTVL.